This T cell receptor beta chain originates from a study of blood T cell repertoires in COVID-19. The overall study: Nucleic acid was either cDNA or gDNA, and it came from T cells, B-cell-depleted T cells, or PBMCs.

This CDR3 is 13 amino acids long. The V gene's germline CDR1 is SGDLS and CDR2 YYNGEE. Trimming took 2 bases from V and 6 from J, leaving 12 bases between them. Original data processing: Reference gene primer amplification yielded estimated nucleated cell counts. Produced via immunoSEQ multiplex PCR; TCRdb's table is partial and in-frame only. Clonal size and the V and J genes are those of that table, whereas D and trimming came from the DNA. The repertoire holds hundreds of thousands of clones, with about 90% as singletons. Participants were aged about 18 to 89 years from approximately 25 US areas. A case of COVID-19 had been met by exposed participants within 2 weeks before study entry.

Sequenced sample: PBMCs or T cells enriched from blood (not recorded which). V and J are TRBV9 and TRBJ2-7; perhaps TRBD2 as D (7 bases). The origin of this receptor is a man under 40 who had been exposed to COVID-19. The CDR3 loop is CASSVGGGGEQYF. The CDR3 DNA is TGTGCCAGCAGCGTGGGAGGGGGTGGCGAGCAGTACTTC.